The rows below give T cell receptor beta chains drawn from one sample of a study of T cells in Graves' hyperthyroidism and ophthalmopathy. TCRdb independently ran MiXCR on the multiplex PCR reads; one entry per CDR3 protein. The data show more than 450,000 distinct CDR3 sequences, roughly 21% seen once. The sample comprised blood. The source is a man aged 35-49 years with Graves' ophthalmopathy. CDR3s include the opening cysteine and the closing phenylalanine or tryptophan. Each record gives: CDR3 DNA, CDR3 protein, clone size, V gene, J gene, D gene. D genes are given only for firm matches. The size of a clone is reported for some rows only, either as once, few or many, or as a class for expanded clones.

CDR3nt: TGTGCCAGCAGTCCACCGGACCTAGACGAGCAGTACTTC; CDR3aa: CASSPPDLDEQYF; abundance: many; v_gene: TRBV12-3/TRBV12-4; j_gene: TRBJ2-7; d_gene: .
CDR3nt: TGTGCCAGCGAAACTAGCGGTCTTAGCTACAATGAGCAGTTCTTC; CDR3aa: CASETSGLSYNEQFF; abundance: .; v_gene: TRBV18; j_gene: TRBJ2-1; d_gene: TRBD2
CDR3nt: TGCGCCAGCAGCTTACTACGTCTGGGGGAGCAGTACTTC; CDR3aa: CASSLLRLGEQYF; abundance: many; v_gene: TRBV5-1; j_gene: TRBJ2-7; d_gene: .
CDR3nt: TGTGCCAGCTCATCAACAGTGGGCGGAGTAGCCAAAAACATTCAGTACTTC; CDR3aa: CASSSTVGGVAKNIQYF; abundance: .; v_gene: TRBV18; j_gene: TRBJ2-4; d_gene: .
CDR3nt: TGTGCCAGCAGCTTGTCAATGAATCAGCCCCAGCATTTT; CDR3aa: CASSLSMNQPQHF; abundance: many; v_gene: TRBV11-2; j_gene: TRBJ1-5; d_gene: .
CDR3nt: TGTGCCAGCAGTCCCCACGGGGGGGGGGGGGCTGAAGCTTTCTTT; CDR3aa: CASSPHGGGGAEAFF; abundance: .; v_gene: TRBV6-1; j_gene: TRBJ1-1; d_gene: .
CDR3nt: TGTGCCAGCTCACCGGTGGAAGAGACCCAGTACTTC; CDR3aa: CASSPVEETQYF; abundance: many; v_gene: TRBV18; j_gene: TRBJ2-5; d_gene: .
CDR3nt: TGTGCCACCAACCCCCTAGCGGGGGGCACAGATACGCAGTATTTT; CDR3aa: CATNPLAGGTDTQYF; abundance: few; v_gene: TRBV10-3; j_gene: TRBJ2-3; d_gene: TRBD2
CDR3nt: TGTGCCAGCAGCGTCCAGGGGGGCGATACGCAGTATTTT; CDR3aa: CASSVQGGDTQYF; abundance: many; v_gene: TRBV11-3; j_gene: TRBJ2-3; d_gene: .
CDR3nt: TGTGCCAGCAGGACGTATCTTACTAGCGGGGTGGGAGATACGCAGTATTTT; CDR3aa: CASRTYLTSGVGDTQYF; abundance: .; v_gene: TRBV6-2/TRBV6-3; j_gene: TRBJ2-3; d_gene: TRBD2
CDR3nt: TGTGCCAGCAGTTCCACCGGGACTAGCGGGAGTCGGGTGTCTGGCGAGCAGTACTTC; CDR3aa: CASSSTGTSGSRVSGEQYF; abundance: many; v_gene: TRBV28; j_gene: TRBJ2-7; d_gene: TRBD2
CDR3nt: TGTGCCAGCAGCTGGCTGGGGGGAGGGAACACTGAAGCTTTCTTT; CDR3aa: CASSWLGGGNTEAFF; abundance: few; v_gene: TRBV5-6; j_gene: TRBJ1-1; d_gene: .
CDR3nt: TGTGCCAGCAGTTACGTTGGGACAAAACACTACGAGCAGTACTTC; CDR3aa: CASSYVGTKHYEQYF; abundance: .; v_gene: TRBV6-5; j_gene: TRBJ2-7; d_gene: .
CDR3nt: TGTGCCAGCAGCCCGTCGGATTCCGAGCAGTACTTC; CDR3aa: CASSPSDSEQYF; abundance: .; v_gene: TRBV7-9; j_gene: TRBJ2-7; d_gene: .
CDR3nt: TGTGCCAGCTCACCACGGTCCCCCAACACCGGGGAGCTGTTTTTT; CDR3aa: CASSPRSPNTGELFF; abundance: many; v_gene: TRBV18; j_gene: TRBJ2-2; d_gene: .
CDR3nt: TGTGCCAGCAGCTTAGTACGCGTTTCAGGCACCGGGGAGCTGTTTTTT; CDR3aa: CASSLVRVSGTGELFF; abundance: few; v_gene: TRBV7-2; j_gene: TRBJ2-2; d_gene: .
CDR3nt: TGTGCCAGCAGTCCCCCGCGGGACAGGGGTTCACCCCTCCACTTT; CDR3aa: CASSPPRDRGSPLHF; abundance: few; v_gene: TRBV6-1; j_gene: TRBJ1-6; d_gene: TRBD1
CDR3nt: TGTGCCAGCAAGGCACAGGGCTATGGCTACACCTTC; CDR3aa: CASKAQGYGYTF; abundance: .; v_gene: TRBV12-3/TRBV12-4; j_gene: TRBJ1-2; d_gene: .
CDR3nt: TGTGCCACCAAAGGGGACGGGAACTACGAGCAGTACTTC; CDR3aa: CATKGDGNYEQYF; abundance: .; v_gene: TRBV2; j_gene: TRBJ2-7; d_gene: .
CDR3nt: TGTGCCAGCAGCGGTCCGGGATGGAGGCTCTACGAGCAGTACTTC; CDR3aa: CASSGPGWRLYEQYF; abundance: .; v_gene: TRBV7-9; j_gene: TRBJ2-7; d_gene: .
CDR3nt: TGTGCCAGTAGTTACCGGGACAGGGGATGGACAGATACGCAGTATTTT; CDR3aa: CASSYRDRGWTDTQYF; abundance: .; v_gene: TRBV19; j_gene: TRBJ2-3; d_gene: TRBD1
CDR3nt: TGCAGCGTTGCGAGTGAGTACGAGCAGTACTTC; CDR3aa: CSVASEYEQYF; abundance: .; v_gene: TRBV29-1; j_gene: TRBJ2-7; d_gene: .
CDR3nt: TGCGCCAGCAGCTTGTGGACAGCGAACACTGAAGCTTTCTTT; CDR3aa: CASSLWTANTEAFF; abundance: many; v_gene: TRBV5-1; j_gene: TRBJ1-1; d_gene: .
CDR3nt: TGTGCCAGCAGTTCACCCGGACTCGAGGGAAAGACCCAGTACTTC; CDR3aa: CASSSPGLEGKTQYF; abundance: many; v_gene: TRBV28; j_gene: TRBJ2-5; d_gene: .
CDR3nt: TGCGCCAGCAGCCCCCGTGTAGGCGCAGGATCACCCCTCCACTTT; CDR3aa: CASSPRVGAGSPLHF; abundance: .; v_gene: TRBV4-3; j_gene: TRBJ1-6; d_gene: .
CDR3nt: TGTGCCAGCAGCTTGGTGGACAGTCTCATGGCCGGGGAGCTGTTTTTT; CDR3aa: CASSLVDSLMAGELFF; abundance: .; v_gene: TRBV5-6; j_gene: TRBJ2-2; d_gene: .
CDR3nt: TGTGCCAGCAGCCCACAGGGGTTAGACACTGAAGCTTTCTTT; CDR3aa: CASSPQGLDTEAFF; abundance: few; v_gene: TRBV6-1; j_gene: TRBJ1-1; d_gene: TRBD1
CDR3nt: TGTGCCAGCAGTTTAGAAGGGATTAGATCGGAAAAACTGTTTTTT; CDR3aa: CASSLEGIRSEKLFF; abundance: few; v_gene: TRBV27; j_gene: TRBJ1-4; d_gene: .
CDR3nt: TGTGCCAGCTCACCAACGACAGGGCAAGGCACCATATATTTT; CDR3aa: CASSPTTGQGTIYF; abundance: many; v_gene: TRBV18; j_gene: TRBJ1-3; d_gene: TRBD1
CDR3nt: TGTGCCAGCAGCCCTACGTTCTCCAACTATGGCTACACCTTC; CDR3aa: CASSPTFSNYGYTF; abundance: many; v_gene: TRBV11-1; j_gene: TRBJ1-2; d_gene: .
CDR3nt: TGTGCCAGCGTCCGGAACACTGAAGCTTTCTTT; CDR3aa: CASVRNTEAFF; abundance: many; v_gene: TRBV27; j_gene: TRBJ1-1; d_gene: .
CDR3nt: TGTGCCAGCAGTCCGGGGGCTTTTCAGTACTTC; CDR3aa: CASSPGAFQYF; abundance: .; v_gene: TRBV2; j_gene: TRBJ2-4; d_gene: .
CDR3nt: TGTGCCAGCAGTGTATTAGCGGGAGATGGCGAGCAGTACTTC; CDR3aa: CASSVLAGDGEQYF; abundance: few; v_gene: TRBV25-1; j_gene: TRBJ2-7; d_gene: TRBD2
CDR3nt: TGTGCCTGGGGGAAATGGAGTGGCACTGAAGCTTTCTTT; CDR3aa: CAWGKWSGTEAFF; abundance: many; v_gene: TRBV30; j_gene: TRBJ1-1; d_gene: .